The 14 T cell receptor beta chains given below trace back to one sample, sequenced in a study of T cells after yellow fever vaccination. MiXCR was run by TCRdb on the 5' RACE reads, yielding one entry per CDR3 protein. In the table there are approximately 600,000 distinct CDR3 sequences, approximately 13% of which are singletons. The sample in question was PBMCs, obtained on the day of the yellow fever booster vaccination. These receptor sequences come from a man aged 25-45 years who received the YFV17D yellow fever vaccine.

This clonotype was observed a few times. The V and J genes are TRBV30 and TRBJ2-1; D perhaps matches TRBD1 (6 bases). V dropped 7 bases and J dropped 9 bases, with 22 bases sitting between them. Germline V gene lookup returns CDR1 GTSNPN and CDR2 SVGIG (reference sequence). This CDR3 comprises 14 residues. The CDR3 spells CASSILGGFGEQFF. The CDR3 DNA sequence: TGTGCCTCCTCAATACTAGGGGGATTTGGTGAGCAGTTCTTC.

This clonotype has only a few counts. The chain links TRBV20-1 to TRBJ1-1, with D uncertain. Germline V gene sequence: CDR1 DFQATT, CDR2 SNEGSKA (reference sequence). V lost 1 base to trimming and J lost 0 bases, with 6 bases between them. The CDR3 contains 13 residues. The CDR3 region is CSARGYLNTEAFF. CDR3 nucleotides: TGCAGTGCTAGAGGGTACTTGAACACTGAAGCTTTCTTT.

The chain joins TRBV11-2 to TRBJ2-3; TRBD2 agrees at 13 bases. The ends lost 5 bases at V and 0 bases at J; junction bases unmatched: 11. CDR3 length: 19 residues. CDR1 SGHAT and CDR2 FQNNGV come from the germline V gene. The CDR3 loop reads CASSRRGLAGPTSTDTQYF. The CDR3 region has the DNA TGTGCCAGCAGCCGCCGGGGACTAGCGGGGCCCACTAGCACAGATACGCAGTATTTT.

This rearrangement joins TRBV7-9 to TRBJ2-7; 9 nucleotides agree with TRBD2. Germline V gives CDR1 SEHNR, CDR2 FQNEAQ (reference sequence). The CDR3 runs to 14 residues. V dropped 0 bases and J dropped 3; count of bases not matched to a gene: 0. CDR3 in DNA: TGTGCCAGCAGCTTAGCGACTAGCGGCTACGAGCAGTACTTC. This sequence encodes CASSLATSGYEQYF.

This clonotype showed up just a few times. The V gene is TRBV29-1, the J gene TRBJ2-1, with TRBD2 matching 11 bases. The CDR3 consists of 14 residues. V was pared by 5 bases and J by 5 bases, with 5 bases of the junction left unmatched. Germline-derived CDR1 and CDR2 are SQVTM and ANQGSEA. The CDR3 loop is CSVHGTSGNNEQFF. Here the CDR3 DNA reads TGCAGCGTTCATGGGACTAGCGGAAACAATGAGCAGTTCTTC.

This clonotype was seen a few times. The DNA for the CDR3 is TGCGCCAGCAGTGGGGGGCAAGGAAAGTACTTC. Translation: CASSGGQGKYF. The chain joins TRBV10-2 to TRBJ2-7; weak D call: TRBD1 (6 bases). CDR1 is WSHSY, CDR2 SAAADI, per germline. The CDR3 covers 11 residues. Trimming took off 4 bases at V and 11 bases at J, with 12 bases between the two ends.

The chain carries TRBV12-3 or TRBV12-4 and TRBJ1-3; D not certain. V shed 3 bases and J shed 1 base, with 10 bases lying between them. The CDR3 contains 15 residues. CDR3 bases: TGTGCCAGCAGTTTGGGCCTCCGGTCTGGAAACACCATATATTTT. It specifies CASSLGLRSGNTIYF.

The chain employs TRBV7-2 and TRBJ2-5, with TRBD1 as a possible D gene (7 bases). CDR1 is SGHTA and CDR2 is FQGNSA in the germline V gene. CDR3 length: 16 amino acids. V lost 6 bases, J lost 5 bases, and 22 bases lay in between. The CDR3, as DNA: TGTGCCAGCAGACCTGGGGGGACAGCCCTCGGGGAGACCCAGTACTTC. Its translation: CASRPGGTALGETQYF.

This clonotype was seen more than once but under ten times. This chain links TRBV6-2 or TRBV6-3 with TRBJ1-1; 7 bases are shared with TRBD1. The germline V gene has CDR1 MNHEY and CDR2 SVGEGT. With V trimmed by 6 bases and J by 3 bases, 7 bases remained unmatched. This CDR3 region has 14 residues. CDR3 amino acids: CASSPDRVDTEAFF. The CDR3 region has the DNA TGTGCCAGCAGCCCCGACAGGGTTGACACTGAAGCTTTCTTT.

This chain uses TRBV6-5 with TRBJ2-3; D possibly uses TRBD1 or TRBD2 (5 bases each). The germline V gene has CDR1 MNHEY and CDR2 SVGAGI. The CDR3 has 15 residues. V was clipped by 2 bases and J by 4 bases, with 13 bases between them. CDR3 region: CASSYLSRGADTQYF. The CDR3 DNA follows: TGTGCCAGCAGTTACCTATCCCGAGGGGCAGATACGCAGTATTTT.

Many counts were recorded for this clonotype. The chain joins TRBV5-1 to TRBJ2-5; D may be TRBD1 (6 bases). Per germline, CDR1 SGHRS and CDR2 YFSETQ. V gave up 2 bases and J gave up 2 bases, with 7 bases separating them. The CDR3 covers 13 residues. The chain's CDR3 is CASSFTGQETQYF. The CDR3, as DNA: TGCGCCAGCAGCTTCACAGGGCAAGAGACCCAGTACTTC.

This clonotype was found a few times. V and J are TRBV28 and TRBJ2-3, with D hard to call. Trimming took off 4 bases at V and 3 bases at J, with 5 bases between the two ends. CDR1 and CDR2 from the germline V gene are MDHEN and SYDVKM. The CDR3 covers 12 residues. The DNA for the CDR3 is TGTGCCAGCAGTTCTATGACAGATACGCAGTATTTT. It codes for CASSSMTDTQYF.

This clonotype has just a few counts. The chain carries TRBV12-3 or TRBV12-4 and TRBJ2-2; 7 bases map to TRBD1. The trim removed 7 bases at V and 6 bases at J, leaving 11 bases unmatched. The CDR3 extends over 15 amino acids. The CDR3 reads CASTPYETGSGELFF. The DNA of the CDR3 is TGTGCCAGCACCCCCTATGAGACAGGGTCCGGGGAGCTGTTTTTT.

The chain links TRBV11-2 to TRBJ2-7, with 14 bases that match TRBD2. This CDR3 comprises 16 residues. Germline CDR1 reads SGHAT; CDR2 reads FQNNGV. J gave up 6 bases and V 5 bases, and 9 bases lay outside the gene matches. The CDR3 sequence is CASSRHTGTSGSEQYF. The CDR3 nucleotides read TGTGCCAGCAGCAGACACACCGGGACTAGCGGGAGCGAGCAGTACTTC.